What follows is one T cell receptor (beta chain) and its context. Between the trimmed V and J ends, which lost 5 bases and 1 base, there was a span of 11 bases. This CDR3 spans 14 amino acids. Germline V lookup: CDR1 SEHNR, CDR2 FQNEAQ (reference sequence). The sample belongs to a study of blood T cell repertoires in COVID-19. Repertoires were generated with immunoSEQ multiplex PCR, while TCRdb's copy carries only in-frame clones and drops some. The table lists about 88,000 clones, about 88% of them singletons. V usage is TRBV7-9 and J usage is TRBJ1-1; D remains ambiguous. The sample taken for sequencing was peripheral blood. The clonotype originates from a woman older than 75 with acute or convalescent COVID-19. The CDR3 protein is CASSPRSTNTEAFF. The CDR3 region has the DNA TGTGCCAGCAGCCCCCGGAGTACGAACACTGAAGCTTTCTTT.